This entry is about one TCR beta chain. The antigen remains undetermined. This sample stems from a study of response to subunit inactivated influenza vaccine. Overall study findings and caveats: The study's authors posited that every seasonal influenza vaccination enlists few new T cells.

TCRdb itself ran the RT-PCR reads through MiXCR, one entry per CDR3 protein. The sample lists hundreds of thousands of distinct CDR3 sequences; less than 15% were seen once. The CDR3 consists of 12 residues. Germline V gene data show CDR1 as SGHRS and CDR2 as YFSETQ. V was clipped by 0 bases and J by 11 bases, with 11 bases between them. The clonotype originates from a middle-aged man who received an inactivated influenza vaccine. Sequences were derived from PBMCs from blood, sampled 14 to 15 days before vaccination. V usage is TRBV5-1 and J usage is TRBJ1-1, with D unresolved. The CDR3 loop is CASSLEGNFAFF. As DNA, the CDR3 is TGCGCCAGCAGCTTGGAAGGGAATTTCGCTTTCTTT. Together with reference TRBV5-1 and TRBJ1-1, the CDR3 gives the full variable domain: KAGVTQTPRYLIKTRGQQVTLSCSPISGHRSVSWYQQTPGQGLQFLFEYFSETQRNKGNFPGRFSGRQFSNSRSEMNVSTLELGDSALYLCASSLEGNFAFFGQGTRLTVV.